The 28 T cell receptor beta chains presented below share a single source sample, sequenced in a study of blood T cell repertoires in COVID-19 (dated by TCRdb to 2020 to 2022). Libraries were prepared through the immunoSEQ multiplex PCR assay. The clones in this table, taken by TCRdb from immuneACCESS, are in-frame only. Not every clone is retained; where verified, under half of the shortfall comes from an unresolved V gene, and the cause of the rest is unknown. The sample table shows about 52,000 clones, and roughly four fifths are seen once. Approximately 10% of the sample is held by the ten biggest clonotypes. The sequencing sample was made of peripheral blood. These receptor sequences come from an elderly man with COVID-19, enrolled during active disease.

The chain combines TRBV7-2 with TRBJ1-1; the D gene is possibly TRBD1 (5 bases). CDR3 length equals 14 residues. Trimming removed 4 bases at V and 7 bases at J, with 16 bases between. In germline, CDR1 is SGHTA, CDR2 FQGNSA. The CDR3: CASSSPGGGLEAFF. The DNA for the CDR3 is TGTGCCAGCAGCTCCCCCGGTGGGGGACTTGAAGCTTTCTTT.

This clone was detected only a few times. This chain uses TRBV19 with TRBJ2-1; tentatively, D is TRBD2 (6 bases). Per germline, CDR1 LNHDA and CDR2 SQIVND (reference sequence). This CDR3 region has 14 residues. The CDR3 region is CSTRDSRKYNEQFF. DNA of the CDR3: TGTTCAACCCGGGACTCACGAAAATACAATGAGCAGTTCTTC.

The chain combines TRBV5-1 with TRBJ1-1; tentative D call: TRBD1 (5 bases). There are 13 residues in the CDR3. V was pared by 3 bases and J by 6 bases, with 12 bases between. Per the germline V gene, CDR1 is SGHRS and CDR2 is YFSETQ. DNA for the CDR3: TGCGCCAGCAGCTCCAGGGCGGGGTCTGAAGCTTTCTTT. Residues: CASSSRAGSEAFF. The full variable domain, with the rest looked up from reference TRBV5-1 and TRBJ1-1, is KAGVTQTPRYLIKTRGQQVTLSCSPISGHRSVSWYQQTPGQGLQFLFEYFSETQRNKGNFPGRFSGRQFSNSRSEMNVSTLELGDSALYLCASSSRAGSEAFFGQGTRLTVV.

The chain joins TRBV20-1 to TRBJ2-1, with 12 bases lining up with TRBD2. After removal of 3 bases from V and 9 bases from J, the junction contained 9 bases not matched to a gene. There are 15 residues in the CDR3. Germline V gene data show CDR1 as DFQATT and CDR2 as SNEGSKA (reference sequence). The DNA for the CDR3 is TGCAGTGCTAGTGGAGGACTAGCGGGACTTAGTGAGCAGTTCTTC. Its protein product is CSASGGLAGLSEQFF.

This clone was seen a handful of times. This sequence joins TRBV5-5 and TRBJ1-5; 9 bases match TRBD1. The CDR3 is 14 residues long. The V gene's germline CDR1 is SGHKS and CDR2 YYEKEE (reference sequence). The J segment lost 2 bases and the V segment lost 3 bases, leaving 0 bases of the junction unmatched. In DNA form, the CDR3 reads TGTGCCAGCAGCTGGACAGGGGGCAATCAGCCCCAGCATTTT. Encoded protein: CASSWTGGNQPQHF.

This sequence joins TRBV6-2 or TRBV6-3 and TRBJ2-3; a weak D match, TRBD2 (6 bases). The V and J ends lost 5 bases and 6 bases respectively, with 9 bases between them. The germline V gene has CDR1 MNHEY and CDR2 SVGEGT. This CDR3 spans 12 amino acids. CDR3 in amino acids: CASSRRGDTQYF. For the CDR3, the DNA is TGTGCCAGCAGTCGTCGGGGGGATACGCAGTATTTT.

The chain joins TRBV11-3 to TRBJ1-1; D not resolved. CDR3 length: 14 amino acids. Trimming left V 5 bases short and J 12 bases short, with 22 bases between. Germline-derived CDR1 and CDR2 are SGHNT and YENEEA. The CDR3, as DNA: TGTGCCAGCAGCCCAGGCTCCTCAACAGCGGTATCTTTCTTT. It encodes CASSPGSSTAVSFF.

The J gene is TRBJ1-5, the V gene TRBV11-2; 8 bases align to TRBD1. V trimming: 2 bases; J trimming: 6 bases; junction bases outside the gene matches: 3. This CDR3 is 14 amino acids long. CDR1 and CDR2 from the germline V gene are SGHAT and FQNNGV. CDR3 sequence: CASSLSQGGQPQHF. The CDR3 region has the DNA TGTGCCAGCAGCTTATCACAGGGGGGTCAGCCCCAGCATTTT.

The chain employs TRBV6-5 and TRBJ1-4; D perhaps matches TRBD1 (5 bases). The germline V gene encodes CDR1 MNHEY and CDR2 SVGAGI. The CDR3 totals 16 residues. V was shortened by 2 bases and J by 3 bases, with 13 bases between the two germline ends. CDR3 DNA: TGTGCCAGCAGTTACGGGCAGGGCTACTCTAATGAAAAACTGTTTTTT. It is translated as CASSYGQGYSNEKLFF.

The chain employs TRBV6-2 or TRBV6-3 and TRBJ2-3; a weak D match, TRBD2 (6 bases). Germline loops: CDR1 MNHEY, CDR2 SVGEGT. V was clipped by 6 bases and J by 5 bases, with 18 bases between them. The CDR3 spans 15 residues. CDR3 protein: CASSPGDSDLDTQYF. The CDR3 coding sequence is TGTGCCAGCAGCCCCGGGGACTCAGACTTAGATACGCAGTATTTT.

V gene TRBV11-3 combines with J gene TRBJ1-1; tentatively, D is TRBD1 (6 bases). The CDR3 has 14 residues. V shed 5 bases and J shed 3 bases, with 13 bases lying between them. The V gene's germline CDR1 is SGHNT and CDR2 YENEEA. This chain's CDR3 is CASSPETGYTEAFF. The CDR3 nucleotides read TGTGCCAGCAGCCCAGAGACAGGCTACACTGAAGCTTTCTTT. Supplemented by reference TRBV11-3 and TRBJ1-1, the full variable domain reads EAGVVQSPRYKIIEKKQPVAFWCNPISGHNTLYWYLQNLGQGPELLIRYENEEAVDDSQLPKDRFSAERLKGVDSTLKIQPAELGDSAVYLCASSPETGYTEAFFGQGTRLTVV.

The rearrangement uses TRBV5-5 and TRBJ1-6, with D possibly TRBD1 on 5 matching bases. Between the trimmed V and J ends, which lost 0 bases and 7 bases, there was a span of 14 bases. The CDR3 has 16 amino acids. Germline values: CDR1 SGHKS, CDR2 YYEKEE (reference sequence). This chain's CDR3 is CASSLASQDSNSPLHF. CDR3 sequence (DNA): TGTGCCAGCAGCTTGGCCTCACAGGATTCGAATTCACCCCTCCACTTT.

The J gene is TRBJ1-2, the V gene TRBV7-9, with 7 bases identical to TRBD1. This CDR3 comprises 13 residues. V gave up 5 bases and J gave up 7 bases; unmatched junction bases: 7. From germline, CDR1 is SEHNR and CDR2 FQNEAQ (reference sequence). The CDR3 protein is CASSLLDRAGYTF. The CDR3 nucleotides are TGTGCCAGCAGCCTACTCGACAGGGCTGGCTACACCTTC.

V gene TRBV11-3 combines with J gene TRBJ1-5, with D tentatively TRBD1 (5 bases). The CDR3 sequence is 20 residues long. Trimming pared 4 bases from V and 0 bases from J, leaving 25 bases between. The germline V gene encodes CDR1 SGHNT and CDR2 YENEEA. The CDR3 sequence is CASSYPSAGPHESSNQPQHF. The CDR3 nucleotides are TGTGCCAGCAGCTACCCCTCGGCAGGGCCCCACGAGTCTAGCAATCAGCCCCAGCATTTT.

The chain joins TRBV7-8 to TRBJ1-2, with 11 bases identical to TRBD1. Unmatched junction bases numbered 2, after V lost 1 base and J lost 4 bases. The germline CDR1 and CDR2 sequences are SGHVS and FQNEAQ. This CDR3 has 15 residues. CDR3 sequence (DNA): TGTGCCAGCAGCTTAGGGACAGGGGGCGGCTATGGCTACACCTTC. The encoded protein is CASSLGTGGGYGYTF.

The V gene is TRBV24-1, the J gene TRBJ2-1, with TRBD2 matching 11 bases. V lost 5 bases and J lost 9; bases outside the gene matches: 8. Germline CDR1 KGHDR, CDR2 SFDVKD. This CDR3 is 15 amino acids long. CDR3 amino acids: CATSGSSGGRREQFF. The CDR3 DNA follows: TGTGCCACCAGTGGTTCTAGCGGGGGGAGGCGTGAGCAGTTCTTC.

This clone is medium-sized. This sequence joins TRBV15 and TRBJ1-2; no reliable D call. This CDR3 region has 13 residues. V lost 2 bases to trimming and J lost 4 bases, with 8 bases between them. Germline V CDR1 and CDR2: LNHNV, YYDKDF (reference sequence). Here the CDR3 DNA reads TGTGCCACCAGCAGACAACAAACCTATGGCTACACCTTC. This codes for CATSRQQTYGYTF.

V is TRBV2 and J is TRBJ1-1; 9 nucleotides align to TRBD1. The CDR3 runs to 15 residues. CDR1 and CDR2 from the germline V gene are SNHLY and FYNNEI. V was pared by 4 bases and J by 5 bases, with 8 bases of the junction left unmatched. As DNA, the CDR3 is TGTGCCAGCAGTGCGGGACAGGGTCGGGGAACTGAAGCTTTCTTT. It specifies CASSAGQGRGTEAFF.

This chain links TRBV6-6 with TRBJ1-1; D call uncertain. The V end lost 5 bases, the J end lost 3 bases, and 19 bases lay between the germline ends. This CDR3 comprises 16 residues. Germline assignment: CDR1 MNHNY and CDR2 SVGAGI (reference sequence). The CDR3 DNA sequence: TGTGCCAGCAGTGACTTCGCGGGAGGCACGCACACTGAAGCTTTCTTT. As protein: CASSDFAGGTHTEAFF.

The chain links TRBV19 to TRBJ1-5, with 8 bases fitting TRBD1. The CDR3 sequence is 14 residues long. CDR1 and CDR2 from the germline V gene are LNHDA and SQIVND (reference sequence). The V segment lost 5 bases and the J segment 5 bases; nucleotides outside the gene matches: 5. The CDR3 region is CASSLGQGDQPQHF. The CDR3 DNA follows: TGTGCCAGTAGTCTTGGACAGGGTGATCAGCCCCAGCATTTT. The entire variable domain, with the rest obtained from reference TRBV19 and TRBJ1-5, is as follows: DGGITQSPKYLFRKEGQNVTLSCEQNLNHDAMYWYRQDPGQGLRLIYYSQIVNDFQKGDIAEGYSVSREKKESFPLTVTSAQKNPTAFYLCASSLGQGDQPQHFGDGTRLSIL.

The chain has TRBV19 and TRBJ2-6; weak D call: TRBD1 (8 bases). V lost 5 bases to trimming and J lost 1 base, with 18 bases between them. Germline values: CDR1 LNHDA, CDR2 SQIVND (reference sequence). This CDR3 has 18 residues. The CDR3 reads CASSAQDRGGSGANVLTF. DNA for the CDR3: TGTGCCAGTAGTGCCCAAGACAGGGGAGGGTCTGGGGCCAACGTCCTGACTTTC.

The gene calls are TRBV29-1 and TRBJ2-3, with 8 bases fitting TRBD1. V shed 6 bases, J shed 0 bases, and the junction held 2 bases outside the gene matches. Per germline, CDR1 SQVTM and CDR2 ANQGSEA. The CDR3 is made up of 13 amino acids. The CDR3 spells CSVDRASTDTQYF. In nucleotides, the CDR3 is TGCAGCGTGGACAGGGCTAGCACAGATACGCAGTATTTT.

This clone was picked up one time. The CDR3 spells CASSPTGTVLNQPQHF. The CDR3 DNA sequence: TGTGCCAGCAGCCCGACCGGGACAGTCCTCAATCAGCCCCAGCATTTT. The chain uses TRBV5-5 and TRBJ1-5; 7 nucleotides align to TRBD1. Trimming cost V 4 bases and J 3 bases; bases outside gene matches: 10. CDR1 SGHKS and CDR2 YYEKEE come from the germline V gene (reference sequence). The CDR3 is 16 residues long.

V gene TRBV19 combines with J gene TRBJ1-2; 11 positions match TRBD1. This CDR3 has 14 amino acids. CDR1 and CDR2 from the germline V gene are LNHDA and SQIVND (reference sequence). The V and J ends lost 5 bases and 7 bases, in that order; junction bases with no gene match: 6. For the CDR3, the DNA is TGTGCCAGTAGTCTAAGGACAGGGGGCTCTGGCTACACCTTC. Translating it yields CASSLRTGGSGYTF.

The rearrangement joins TRBV7-8 to TRBJ1-2, with TRBD1 matching 8 bases. Germline trimming cut 2 bases from V and 6 bases from J; bases unmatched to any gene: 5. The CDR3 runs 14 residues. Germline lookup yields CDR1 SGHVS and CDR2 FQNEAQ. The CDR3 DNA is TGTGCCAGCAGCTTATCAGGGGGCGGAGATGGCTACACCTTC. It translates to CASSLSGGGDGYTF.

This clone has only one observation. The chain recombines TRBV2 with TRBJ1-5, with D uncertain. From germline, CDR1 is SNHLY and CDR2 FYNNEI. The CDR3 runs 12 residues. Trimming left V 0 bases short and J 9 bases short, with 6 bases between. The CDR3 nucleotides are TGTGCCAGCAGTGAAGCGCTCGGGCCCCAGCATTTT. This gives the protein CASSEALGPQHF.

The V and J genes are TRBV7-9 and TRBJ2-3, with D perhaps TRBD1 (5 bases). The CDR3 has 15 residues. Germline V gene lookup returns CDR1 SEHNR and CDR2 FQNEAQ (reference sequence). With 4 bases removed from V and 3 bases from J, the gap between germline ends came to 14 bases. Here the CDR3 reads CASSSPTARTDTQYF. The CDR3 nucleotides are TGTGCCAGCAGCTCCCCGACAGCCCGTACAGATACGCAGTATTTT.

This clone is a singleton in its sample. The gene calls are TRBV28 and TRBJ2-7, with D uncertain. Trimming took 3 bases from V and 6 from J, leaving 12 bases between them. The CDR3 sequence is 13 residues long. The germline V gene has CDR1 MDHEN and CDR2 SYDVKM. The CDR3 reads CASSLHNPGEQYF. CDR3 bases: TGTGCCAGCAGTTTGCACAACCCTGGCGAGCAGTACTTC.